The 27 T cell receptor beta chains below all came from one sample that was sequenced in a study of cytotoxic CD8 clonotypes in ibrutinib-treated CLL. Repertoires were generated with immunoSEQ multiplex PCR, while TCRdb's copy carries only in-frame clones and drops some. Of over 120,000 clones listed, 75% to 85% were seen once; the top ten hold about 13%. This specimen consisted of PBMCs, obtained after 12 months of ibrutinib treatment. The origin of the receptors is a human donor with chronic lymphocytic leukemia.

The chain recombines TRBV6-5 with TRBJ1-5; 9 bases fit TRBD1. The CDR3 consists of 15 residues. Germline CDR1 is MNHEY and CDR2 is SVGAGI. The J segment lost 5 bases and the V segment lost 6 bases, leaving 8 bases of the junction unmatched. Here the CDR3 DNA reads TGTGCCAGCAGCCCGGACAGGGGATTGGATCAGCCCCAGCATTTT. Its translation is CASSPDRGLDQPQHF.

The J gene is TRBJ2-1, the V gene TRBV5-1; 7 bases agree with TRBD1. The germline CDR1 and CDR2 sequences are SGHRS and YFSETQ. Trimming took 5 bases from V and 0 from J; bases not matched to a gene: 2. The CDR3 spans 14 residues. This CDR3 is CASRGTVSYNEQFF. CDR3 nucleotide sequence: TGCGCCAGCAGGGGGACAGTCTCCTACAATGAGCAGTTCTTC.

This clone was seen a few times. V gene TRBV27 combines with J gene TRBJ2-1, with D perhaps matching TRBD2 (5 bases). From germline, CDR1 is MNHEY and CDR2 SMNVEV (reference sequence). Trimming removed 4 bases at V and 6 bases at J, with 10 bases between. The CDR3 runs 13 residues. The CDR3 spells CASSSNLANEQFF. CDR3 in DNA: TGTGCCAGCAGTTCAAACCTAGCCAATGAGCAGTTCTTC.

CDR3 in DNA: TGTGCCAGCAGCTTTAGCAGGAGCTCTGGAAACACCATATATTTT. Translated, it gives CASSFSRSSGNTIYF. The V call is TRBV7-2, the J call TRBJ1-3; no firm D call. V lost 3 bases, J lost 0 bases, and 9 bases lay in between. Per the germline V gene, CDR1 is SGHTA and CDR2 is FQGNSA. CDR3 length: 15 amino acids. Complete variable domain (other parts from reference TRBV7-2 and TRBJ1-3): GAGVSQSPSNKVTEKGKDVELRCDPISGHTALYWYRQSLGQGLEFLIYFQGNSAPDKSGLPSDRFSAERTGGSVSTLTIQRTQQEDSAVYLCASSFSRSSGNTIYFGEGSWLTVV.

This clone appeared a few times. The chain combines TRBV19 with TRBJ2-3; 11 bases fit TRBD2. The V gene's germline CDR1 is LNHDA and CDR2 SQIVND (reference sequence). V lost 8 bases, J lost 0 bases, and 1 base stayed unmatched. The CDR3 loop spans 14 amino acids. CDR3 sequence: CASRTSGSTDTQYF. As DNA, the CDR3 is TGTGCCAGTCGGACTAGCGGGAGCACAGATACGCAGTATTTT.

The CDR3 DNA follows: TGTGCCAGCAGTTACGCGGACAGCCGCACCGGGGAGCTGTTTTTT. Its protein product is CASSYADSRTGELFF. The rearrangement joins TRBV6-5 to TRBJ2-2, with D perhaps matching TRBD1 (6 bases). V was cut by 2 bases and J by 4 bases, with 11 bases left in between. The CDR3 consists of 15 residues. The germline CDR1 and CDR2 sequences are MNHEY and SVGAGI.

Only a few counts were recorded for this clone. The chain has TRBV4-2 and TRBJ1-2; the D is unclear. Germline loops: CDR1 LGHNA, CDR2 YNFKEQ. V was pared by 6 bases and J by 7 bases, with 18 bases between. This CDR3 contains 14 residues. This CDR3 is CASSPTGEVSGYTF. DNA of the CDR3: TGTGCCAGCAGTCCCACGGGTGAGGTATCTGGCTACACCTTC.

The chain uses TRBV30 and TRBJ2-7; TRBD2 is a possible D gene (5 bases). This CDR3 has 12 residues. Trimming pared 2 bases from V and 0 bases from J, leaving 5 bases between. Germline V gives CDR1 GTSNPN, CDR2 SVGIG (reference sequence). CDR3 in amino acids: CAWSSGSYEQYF. CDR3 in DNA: TGTGCCTGGAGTAGCGGCTCCTACGAGCAGTACTTC.

The CDR3 protein is CASSLGGVVGQYF. CDR3 coding DNA: TGTGCCAGCAGCTTAGGTGGGGTAGTGGGGCAGTATTTT. V is TRBV7-2 and J is TRBJ2-3; D remains unclear. Germline V gene data show CDR1 as SGHTA and CDR2 as FQGNSA. This CDR3 contains 13 residues. Deletions cut 1 base from V and 11 bases from J, with 13 bases between.

CDR3 residues: CASSLRRGTYEQYF. As DNA, the CDR3 is TGTGCCAGCAGCTTACGGCGCGGAACCTACGAGCAGTACTTC. The rearrangement links TRBV7-2 to TRBJ2-7; no reliable D call. The CDR3 has 14 amino acids. V gave up 2 bases and J gave up 2 bases, with 10 bases separating them. CDR1 is SGHTA, CDR2 FQGNSA, per germline.

The CDR3 spells CAISGSGAGAYEQYF. CDR3 bases: TGTGCCATCAGTGGATCGGGAGCGGGGGCCTACGAGCAGTACTTC. V gene TRBV10-3 combines with J gene TRBJ2-7; 8 nucleotides line up with TRBD2. The length of the CDR3 is 15 residues. Germline CDR1 and CDR2: ENHRY and SYGVKD. The J segment lost 2 bases and the V segment lost 4 bases, leaving 7 bases of the junction unmatched.

This chain connects TRBV6-1 to TRBJ1-3; TRBD1 matches at 7 bases. Trimming at V came to 4 bases and at J to 2 bases, leaving 8 bases not matched to a gene. The CDR3 loop spans 16 amino acids. The V gene's germline CDR1 is MNHNS and CDR2 SASEGT. The CDR3 coding sequence is TGTGCCAGCAGTGGGTTGTGGGACAGTACTGGAAACACCATATATTTT. The encoded protein is CASSGLWDSTGNTIYF.

Concerning this clone: This same CDR3 is encoded by further DNA sequences in the sample. The chain recombines TRBV9 with TRBJ2-1, with D possibly being TRBD2 (6 bases). V gave up 2 bases and J gave up 0 bases, with 9 bases separating them. The germline V gene encodes CDR1 SGDLS and CDR2 YYNGEE. The CDR3 loop spans 15 amino acids. Here the CDR3 DNA reads TGTGCCAGCAGCGTGCGGGGTAGCTCCTACAATGAGCAGTTCTTC. Translating gives CASSVRGSSYNEQFF.

The V and J genes are TRBV9 and TRBJ2-5; D might be TRBD2 (5 bases). The CDR3 is 14 residues long. Germline V gene sequence: CDR1 SGDLS, CDR2 YYNGEE. V was cut by 4 bases and J by 2 bases, with 12 bases left in between. CDR3 DNA sequence: TGTGCCAGCAGCCCAACTAGAGTGCAAGAGACCCAGTACTTC. The encoded protein is CASSPTRVQETQYF. The full variable domain, in which reference TRBV9 and TRBJ2-5 provide the parts outside the CDR3, is DSGVTQTPKHLITATGQRVTLRCSPRSGDLSVYWYQQSLDQGLQFLIQYYNGEERAKGNILERFSAQQFPDLHSELNLSSLELGDSALYFCASSPTRVQETQYFGPGTRLLVL.

J is TRBJ1-2 and V is TRBV9; 11 bases line up with TRBD1. Germline lookup yields CDR1 SGDLS and CDR2 YYNGEE. The V and J ends lost 7 bases and 4 bases, in that order; junction bases with no gene match: 12. The CDR3 is 16 residues long. In nucleotides, the CDR3 is TGTGCCAGCTCGCCTATCGGGACAGGGGGAAGCTATGGCTACACCTTC. Residues: CASSPIGTGGSYGYTF.

This clone came up a few times. In nucleotides, the CDR3 is TGCGCCAGCAGCCACGAAACAGGGGTAGAGACCCAGTACTTC. It encodes CASSHETGVETQYF. The rearrangement links TRBV4-1 to TRBJ2-5, with 7 bases lining up with TRBD1. Unmatched junction bases numbered 5, after V lost 3 bases and J lost 4 bases. Per germline, CDR1 MGHRA and CDR2 YSYEKL. CDR3 length: 14 residues.

This chain links TRBV19 with TRBJ2-3; TRBD1 is a possible D gene (6 bases). The length of the CDR3 is 16 residues. The germline V and J ends were trimmed by 4 bases and 0 bases, with 14 bases remaining between them. CDR1 LNHDA and CDR2 SQIVND come from the germline V gene (reference sequence). The CDR3 DNA is TGTGCCAGTAGTACCTTCGGGACACCCAGCACAGATACGCAGTATTTT. Residues: CASSTFGTPSTDTQYF. Filled out from reference TRBV19 and TRBJ2-3, the complete variable domain reads DGGITQSPKYLFRKEGQNVTLSCEQNLNHDAMYWYRQDPGQGLRLIYYSQIVNDFQKGDIAEGYSVSREKKESFPLTVTSAQKNPTAFYLCASSTFGTPSTDTQYFGPGTRLTVL.

V gene TRBV5-4 combines with J gene TRBJ2-7; 9 bases line up with TRBD1. The V segment lost 4 bases and the J segment 2 bases; nucleotides outside the gene matches: 13. Germline V gene lookup returns CDR1 SGHNT and CDR2 YYREEE (reference sequence). CDR3 length: 17 amino acids. The CDR3 region has the DNA TGTGCCAGCAGCGATAGACATCGACAGGGGGAAACCTACGAGCAGTACTTC. Encoded protein: CASSDRHRQGETYEQYF.

V gene TRBV6-6 combines with J gene TRBJ2-1; 12 bases are a match to TRBD2. After removal of 6 bases from V and 7 bases from J, the junction contained 10 bases not matched to a gene. The germline gives CDR1 MNHNY, CDR2 SVGAGI (reference sequence). The CDR3 is made up of 16 amino acids. The CDR3 region has the DNA TGTGCCAGCAGGCTAGCGGGAGGGCCTCGTTTTAATGAGCAGTTCTTC. Translation gives CASRLAGGPRFNEQFF.

This clone was counted a few times. The rearrangement uses TRBV7-9 and TRBJ1-1; D remains unclear. The germline gives CDR1 SEHNR, CDR2 FQNEAQ (reference sequence). The length of the CDR3 is 14 residues. Trimming cost V 6 bases and J 3 bases, with 14 bases left between them. CDR3 coding DNA: TGTGCCAGCAGGAACGGTGGGTTATACACTGAAGCTTTCTTT. Translation: CASRNGGLYTEAFF.

The chain joins TRBV19 to TRBJ1-1; D is unresolved. This CDR3 region has 13 residues. CDR1 LNHDA and CDR2 SQIVND come from the germline V gene (reference sequence). V was cut by 4 bases and J by 1 base, with 7 bases left in between. The chain's CDR3 is CASSKSRNTEAFF. The CDR3 nucleotides are TGTGCCAGTAGTAAGTCTCGGAACACTGAAGCTTTCTTT. Based on the CDR3 plus reference TRBV19 and TRBJ1-1, the full variable domain is DGGITQSPKYLFRKEGQNVTLSCEQNLNHDAMYWYRQDPGQGLRLIYYSQIVNDFQKGDIAEGYSVSREKKESFPLTVTSAQKNPTAFYLCASSKSRNTEAFFGQGTRLTVV.

The count of this clone is one. The genes are TRBV18 and TRBJ2-6; D gene uncertain. V was clipped by 0 bases and J by 0 bases, with 12 bases between them. This CDR3 region has 18 residues. The germline CDR1 and CDR2 sequences are KGHSH and LQKENI. CDR3 nucleotide sequence: TGTGCCAGCTCACCACCAGGACGGATGAGCTCTGGGGCCAACGTCCTGACTTTC. Translation gives CASSPPGRMSSGANVLTF.

This chain links TRBV5-1 with TRBJ2-7; 14 bases are a match to TRBD2. Germline CDR1 reads SGHRS; CDR2 reads YFSETQ. The CDR3 spans 18 residues. J gave up 5 bases and V 4 bases, and 14 bases lay outside the gene matches. The CDR3 nucleotides read TGCGCCAGCAGCACCGAGGGGTCAGGGGGACTAGCGGGAGACGAGCAGTACTTC. As protein: CASSTEGSGGLAGDEQYF.

The rearrangement links TRBV9 to TRBJ2-2; 10 nucleotides match TRBD2. Trimming removed 0 bases from V and 8 bases from J; junction bases left unmatched: 13. Germline V gives CDR1 SGDLS, CDR2 YYNGEE. The CDR3 spans 18 residues. The CDR3 nucleotides are TGTGCCAGCAGCGTAGCTAGTCTAGCGGGAGTCGCAGGGGGGGAGCTGTTTTTT. This translates into CASSVASLAGVAGGELFF.

The chain joins TRBV28 to TRBJ2-3, with D possibly TRBD2 on 5 matching bases. Germline V gene data show CDR1 as MDHEN and CDR2 as SYDVKM. Trimming stripped 7 bases from V and 3 bases from J, with 17 bases between. The CDR3 is 15 amino acids. CDR3 DNA: TGTGCCAGCAACTTGGGAACTAGTTGGACAGATACGCAGTATTTT. Translated: CASNLGTSWTDTQYF. The variable domain in full, with the rest retrieved from reference TRBV28 and TRBJ2-3, is DVKVTQSSRYLVKRTGEKVFLECVQDMDHENMFWYRQDPGLGLRLIYFSYDVKMKEKGDIPEGYSVSREKKERFSLILESASTNQTSMYLCASNLGTSWTDTQYFGPGTRLTVL.

The chain employs TRBV10-3 and TRBJ2-1; 8 nucleotides agree with TRBD1. Germline V gene lookup returns CDR1 ENHRY and CDR2 SYGVKD. The junction had 16 bases not matched to a gene; V was cut back by 10 bases and J by 8 bases. The CDR3 contains 15 residues. Here the CDR3 DNA reads TGTGCCACCAGGTTCGGACAGGGAAGGATGGATGAGCAGTTCTTC. It is translated as CATRFGQGRMDEQFF.

The chain joins TRBV30 to TRBJ2-5; the D gene could be TRBD1 or TRBD2 (5 bases each). The V gene's germline CDR1 is GTSNPN and CDR2 SVGIG (reference sequence). The V gene lost 3 bases and the J gene lost 4 bases, with 12 bases spanning the gap. CDR3 length equals 13 residues. CDR3 protein: CAWRGRRIETQYF. As DNA, the CDR3 is TGTGCCTGGAGGGGACGGAGGATAGAGACCCAGTACTTC.